Presented here are 21 T cell receptor beta chains from one specimen sequenced in a study of blood T cell repertoires in COVID-19. Assay: immunoSEQ multiplex PCR; the TCRdb copy retains only in-frame clones and omits some. The sample carries about 270,000 clones, roughly 80% recorded once. The sample comprised peripheral blood. Receptors originate from a woman aged 45 to 65 with active or convalescent COVID-19.

The chain employs TRBV19 and TRBJ1-5, with 9 nucleotides matching TRBD1. This CDR3 contains 12 residues. Germline V gene sequence: CDR1 LNHDA, CDR2 SQIVND (reference sequence). Trimming took 4 bases from V and 11 from J; bases not matched to a gene: 3. The CDR3 loop is CASSTDRGAQHF. CDR3 in DNA: TGTGCCAGTAGTACCGACAGGGGGGCCCAGCATTTT.

J is TRBJ1-2 and V is TRBV5-4; D possibly corresponds to TRBD1 (6 bases). The CDR3 is made up of 16 amino acids. The V end lost 5 bases, the J end lost 6 bases, and 23 bases lay between the germline ends. CDR1 is SGHNT and CDR2 is YYREEE in the germline V gene (reference sequence). This CDR3 reads CASRTGGVDRTDGYTF. CDR3 nucleotide sequence: TGTGCCAGCAGGACCGGGGGGGTGGACAGAACCGATGGCTACACCTTC.

This clone was seen more than once but under ten times. The genes are TRBV18 and TRBJ2-2; 10 bases line up with TRBD1. Germline values: CDR1 KGHSH, CDR2 LQKENI. The junction had 3 bases not matched to a gene; V was cut back by 1 base and J by 13 bases. This CDR3 contains 13 residues. In nucleotides, the CDR3 is TGTGCCAGCTCACCACTGGGACAGGGGTTGCTGTTTTTT. This gives the protein CASSPLGQGLLFF.

The V call is TRBV10-3, the J call TRBJ1-2; D ambiguous. The CDR3 consists of 12 residues. Trimming took off 4 bases at V and 4 bases at J, with 7 bases between the two ends. Germline lookup yields CDR1 ENHRY and CDR2 SYGVKD. CDR3 bases: TGTGCCATCAGTGGACGGAGCTATGGCTACACCTTC. Translated, it gives CAISGRSYGYTF.

CDR3 DNA sequence: TGTGCCAGCAGTTTATTCGGACAGGGATCGGCTGGGGCCAACGTCCTGACTTTC. The encoded protein is CASSLFGQGSAGANVLTF. The chain has TRBV27 and TRBJ2-6; 8 bases match TRBD1. Germline V CDR1 and CDR2: MNHEY, SMNVEV (reference sequence). V trimming: 1 base; J trimming: 2 bases; junction bases outside the gene matches: 7. This CDR3 comprises 18 residues.

This clone was detected once. The V gene is TRBV28, the J gene TRBJ2-2, with 11 bases aligning to TRBD2. Losses at the gene ends were 10 bases for V and 5 bases for J; bases not matched to a gene: 6. The CDR3 length is 14 residues. Germline V CDR1 and CDR2: MDHEN, SYDVKM. Here the CDR3 reads CATLTSGATGELFF. The CDR3 bases are TGTGCCACGTTGACTAGCGGGGCGACCGGGGAGCTGTTTTTT.

For the CDR3, the DNA is TGTGCCAGCAGCTACGGACAGAAGACCAACTATGGCTACACCTTC. Translating gives CASSYGQKTNYGYTF. The V gene is TRBV4-2, the J gene TRBJ1-2, with a possible D match to TRBD1 (6 bases). CDR3 length: 15 amino acids. Trimming stripped 5 bases from V and 2 bases from J, with 15 bases between. Per the germline V gene, CDR1 is LGHNA and CDR2 is YNFKEQ.

This chain uses TRBV27 with TRBJ2-2; a possible D gene is TRBD2 (6 bases). From germline, CDR1 is MNHEY and CDR2 SMNVEV (reference sequence). This CDR3 spans 15 amino acids. Trimming left V 0 bases short and J 5 bases short, with 10 bases between. This CDR3 reads CASSLSRGLTGELFF. The CDR3 bases are TGTGCCAGCAGTTTATCTCGGGGGTTGACCGGGGAGCTGTTTTTT.

The chain couples TRBV27 to TRBJ1-1; TRBD1 agrees at 10 bases. Germline CDR1 MNHEY, CDR2 SMNVEV (reference sequence). V dropped 4 bases and J dropped 4; count of bases not matched to a gene: 15. CDR3 length equals 18 residues. The CDR3 protein is CASSSKRQGAQVGTEAFF. DNA of the CDR3: TGTGCCAGCAGTTCCAAAAGACAGGGGGCCCAAGTCGGCACTGAAGCTTTCTTT.

The chain uses TRBV21-1 and TRBJ2-7; the DNA was not compared with TRBD2, the D call given in the table. TRBV21-1 is termed a pseudogene. The length of the CDR3 is 15 residues. The CDR3 DNA sequence: TGTGCCAGCATCCGACTAGCGGGAGATCTCTACGAGCAGTACTTC. It is translated as CASIRLAGDLYEQYF.

This clone was seen only a few times. Mismatch with germline at one junction end may stem from a read error. The V and J genes are TRBV6-5 and TRBJ1-5; D uncertain. The CDR3 covers 14 residues. CDR1 MNHEY and CDR2 SVGAGI come from the germline V gene. This CDR3 reads CASIYDPRGQPQHF. The CDR3 nucleotides are TGTGCCAGCATTTACGACCCGAGAGGCCAGCCCCAGCATTTT.

This chain connects TRBV7-9 to TRBJ2-2, with 7 bases lining up with TRBD1. Trimming cost V 6 bases and J 7 bases; bases outside gene matches: 5. CDR3 length equals 13 residues. Germline CDR1 is SEHNR and CDR2 is FQNEAQ (reference sequence). The CDR3: CASRQTGDGELFF. The CDR3 region has the DNA TGTGCCAGCAGGCAAACAGGGGACGGGGAGCTGTTTTTT.

There are a few counts of this clone. The chain employs TRBV28 and TRBJ2-6; no clear D. This CDR3 has 16 residues. Trimming cost V 3 bases and J 0 bases, with 9 bases left between them. Germline V CDR1 and CDR2: MDHEN, SYDVKM. CDR3 loop: CASSLPWASGANVLTF. In nucleotides, the CDR3 is TGTGCCAGCAGTTTGCCTTGGGCCTCTGGGGCCAACGTCCTGACTTTC. The entire variable domain, with the rest obtained from reference TRBV28 and TRBJ2-6, is as follows: DVKVTQSSRYLVKRTGEKVFLECVQDMDHENMFWYRQDPGLGLRLIYFSYDVKMKEKGDIPEGYSVSREKKERFSLILESASTNQTSMYLCASSLPWASGANVLTFGAGSRLTVL.

The rearrangement uses TRBV28 and TRBJ1-4; D is unresolved. CDR1 is MDHEN, CDR2 SYDVKM, per germline. There are 16 residues in the CDR3. V lost 5 bases and J 7 bases, leaving 20 bases between the germline ends. The CDR3 bases are TGTGCCAGCAGTCGCCGGCCCGGGGTGTTAGGTGAAAAACTGTTTTTT. Amino acid sequence: CASSRRPGVLGEKLFF. Full variable domain (missing parts from reference TRBV28 and TRBJ1-4): DVKVTQSSRYLVKRTGEKVFLECVQDMDHENMFWYRQDPGLGLRLIYFSYDVKMKEKGDIPEGYSVSREKKERFSLILESASTNQTSMYLCASSRRPGVLGEKLFFGSGTQLSVL.

As to this clone: The germline gene is not matched at one end of the junction; a read error may be the cause. The rearrangement uses TRBV5-1 and TRBJ2-7; D perhaps matches TRBD1 (7 bases). CDR1 SGHRS and CDR2 YFSETQ come from the germline V gene. The CDR3 has 13 amino acids. The CDR3 bases are TGCGCCACTTCCCCGGGCAGGGGGGACGGTCTTAACTTC. Its translation: CATSPGRGDGLNF.

This clone was observed a handful of times. This sequence joins TRBV18 and TRBJ2-2; D gene unclear. V lost 6 bases and J lost 7, with 12 bases in between. Germline V gene data show CDR1 as KGHSH and CDR2 as LQKENI. The CDR3 has 13 residues. The DNA of the CDR3 is TGTGCCAGCTCTACCTTGGAGTTCGGGGAGCTGTTTTTT. Residues: CASSTLEFGELFF.

The chain couples TRBV29-1 to TRBJ1-2; no clear D. The CDR3 is made up of 12 amino acids. V was cut by 6 bases and J by 0 bases, with 8 bases left in between. The germline V gene has CDR1 SQVTM and CDR2 ANQGSEA. The DNA of the CDR3 is TGCAGCGTCTACGGGACTAACTATGGCTACACCTTC. Translating it yields CSVYGTNYGYTF.

This clone was observed once. Other DNA variants within this sample encode the same CDR3. The genes are TRBV12-3 or TRBV12-4 and TRBJ1-1; no firm D call. V was shortened by 5 bases and J by 3 bases, with 10 bases between the two germline ends. This CDR3 is built from 13 residues. CDR3 in DNA: TGTGCCAGCAGTCGACTCCGGGACACTGAAGCTTTCTTT. Protein product: CASSRLRDTEAFF.

This clone was seen a handful of times. The chain carries TRBV4-2 and TRBJ1-1; D possibly corresponds to TRBD1 (5 bases). V gave up 7 bases and J gave up 0 bases, with 9 bases separating them. CDR1 is LGHNA and CDR2 is YNFKEQ in the germline V gene. The CDR3 is made up of 13 amino acids. CDR3 in DNA: TGTGCCAGCAAAAGACAGATGAACACTGAAGCTTTCTTT. Its protein is CASKRQMNTEAFF.

V usage is TRBV29-1 and J usage is TRBJ1-1; 10 positions agree with TRBD1. After removal of 0 bases from V and 11 bases from J, the junction contained 9 bases not matched to a gene. Per the germline V gene, CDR1 is SQVTM and CDR2 is ANQGSEA. This CDR3 is built from 14 residues. The CDR3: CSVEDEDRGFGAFF. DNA of the CDR3: TGCAGCGTTGAAGATGAGGACAGGGGGTTCGGCGCTTTCTTT.

This clone appeared a single time. The chain joins TRBV9 to TRBJ1-4, with TRBD1 matching 8 bases. Per the germline V gene, CDR1 is SGDLS and CDR2 is YYNGEE. The trim removed 0 bases at V and 4 bases at J, leaving 2 bases unmatched. The CDR3 has 15 residues. The CDR3 spells CASSVGGQGNEKLFF. In DNA, the CDR3 is TGTGCCAGCAGCGTAGGAGGACAGGGTAATGAAAAACTGTTTTTT.